This TCR beta chain was captured in a study of somatic mutations in cytotoxic T cells in rheumatoid arthritis. The CDR3 is 21 amino acids. J lost 4 bases, V lost 0 bases, and 17 bases had no gene match. Germline V gene sequence: CDR1 SGDLS, CDR2 YYNGEE. The CD4+ and CD8+ fractions came from positive magnetic bead selection and were purity-checked by flow cytometry. The protocol was immunoSEQ multiplex PCR, while the TCRdb copy is restricted to in-frame clones and leaves out a portion. The table includes around 20,000 clones, about 70% detected once. The chain joins TRBV9 to TRBJ2-6; 9 bases are a match to TRBD1. Sequencing was performed on CD8+ T cells sorted from blood. This sequence was found in an adult with rheumatoid arthritis. The DNA of the CDR3 is TGTGCCAGCAGCGTAGTTTCGGGGGGACAGGGCCTCATAATAGGGGCCAACGTCCTGACTTTC. The encoded protein is CASSVVSGGQGLIIGANVLTF. Full variable domain (missing parts from reference TRBV9 and TRBJ2-6): DSGVTQTPKHLITATGQRVTLRCSPRSGDLSVYWYQQSLDQGLQFLIQYYNGEERAKGNILERFSAQQFPDLHSELNLSSLELGDSALYFCASSVVSGGQGLIIGANVLTFGAGSRLTVL.